These 29 T cell receptor beta chains share one sample of origin, sequenced in a study of cytomegalovirus exposure and HLA in healthy donors. With 60 Vbeta and 13 Jbeta primers, the PCR was carried out. Measured with immunoSEQ multiplex PCR; TCRdb has only the in-frame clones, and not every one. The data contain more than 110,000 clones, more than 75% of them singletons. The sample was PBMCs. The receptors stem from a male donor in good health and CMV-seronegative.

The CDR3 here is CASSQVWGSGYTF. The CDR3 DNA is TGTGCCAGCAGCCAAGTCTGGGGCAGCGGCTACACCTTC. The genes are TRBV14 and TRBJ1-2, with a possible D match to TRBD1 (5 bases). CDR3 length: 13 residues. Looked up from germline, CDR1 is SGHDN and CDR2 is FVKESK. Trimming took off 1 base at V and 8 bases at J, with 11 bases between the two ends.

The chain uses TRBV30 and TRBJ1-4; 10 bases align to TRBD1. The germline V gene encodes CDR1 GTSNPN and CDR2 SVGIG (reference sequence). The CDR3 totals 13 residues. V dropped 5 bases and J dropped 6; count of bases not matched to a gene: 3. The CDR3 protein is CAWDGTGDEKLFF. The CDR3 nucleotides read TGTGCCTGGGACGGGACAGGGGATGAAAAACTGTTTTTT.

V is TRBV28 and J is TRBJ2-3; 7 bases are shared with TRBD2. In germline, CDR1 is MDHEN, CDR2 SYDVKM. V shed 8 bases and J 4 bases; nucleotides not matched to a gene: 3. The CDR3 is made up of 12 amino acids. The CDR3 nucleotides are TGTGCCAGCGGTGGGGGGGCAGATACGCAGTATTTT. This codes for CASGGGADTQYF.

The rearrangement uses TRBV2 and TRBJ1-6; maybe TRBD1 (5 bases). Germline V gene data show CDR1 as SNHLY and CDR2 as FYNNEI. Trimming cost V 9 bases and J 7 bases, with 13 bases left between them. The CDR3 is made up of 13 amino acids. Here the CDR3 reads CASPRTRNSPLHF. In DNA form, the CDR3 reads TGTGCCAGTCCTAGGACAAGGAATTCACCCCTCCACTTT.

The genes are TRBV4-3 and TRBJ1-1, with a possible D match to TRBD1 (6 bases). This CDR3 region has 14 residues. CDR1 is LGHNA and CDR2 is YSLEER in the germline V gene. V lost 1 base, J lost 3 bases, and 9 bases lay in between. In DNA form, the CDR3 reads TGCGCCAGCAGCCAAGGGGGGCTCTACACTGAAGCTTTCTTT. It translates to CASSQGGLYTEAFF.

The chain is built from TRBV25-1 and TRBJ2-5; a weak D match, TRBD2 (5 bases). This CDR3 contains 15 residues. Germline V gene lookup returns CDR1 MGHDK and CDR2 SYGVNS. Trimming stripped 8 bases from V and 5 bases from J, with 21 bases between. The DNA for the CDR3 is TGTGCCAGCTGCCAGACGGACGGCCCGGGGGAGACCCAGTACTTC. Its translation is CASCQTDGPGETQYF.

The chain has TRBV29-1 and TRBJ2-3; tentatively, D is TRBD1 (6 bases). This CDR3 has 14 residues. The V and J ends lost 6 bases and 0 bases respectively, with 13 bases between them. From germline, CDR1 is SQVTM and CDR2 ANQGSEA. For the CDR3, the DNA is TGCAGCGTCCGCAGGGGACAAAGCACAGATACGCAGTATTTT. Its translation: CSVRRGQSTDTQYF.

V is TRBV29-1 and J is TRBJ2-1, with a weak D call TRBD1 (5 bases). This CDR3 comprises 15 residues. With 0 bases removed from V and 4 bases from J, the gap between germline ends came to 13 bases. Germline V lookup: CDR1 SQVTM, CDR2 ANQGSEA. The CDR3 region is CSVEDSGIRYNEQFF. As DNA, the CDR3 is TGCAGCGTTGAAGACTCAGGGATTAGGTACAATGAGCAGTTCTTC.

This clone was seen a few times. The chain carries TRBV7-9 and TRBJ1-2; no firm D call. Trimming shortened V by 3 bases and J by 8 bases, and 10 bases separated the two germline ends. Looked up from germline, CDR1 is SEHNR and CDR2 is FQNEAQ (reference sequence). This CDR3 is built from 12 residues. The CDR3: CASSFAVVGYTF. The CDR3 nucleotides are TGTGCCAGCAGCTTTGCGGTCGTCGGCTACACCTTC.

The V gene is TRBV7-2, the J gene TRBJ1-2; D is perhaps TRBD1 (6 bases). Per germline, CDR1 SGHTA and CDR2 FQGNSA. Trimming shortened V by 5 bases and J by 8 bases, and 21 bases separated the two germline ends. The CDR3 covers 15 residues. For the CDR3, the DNA is TGTGCCAGCAGCACAAGTGGGGGCGCAGTATCCGGCTACACCTTC. Translation: CASSTSGGAVSGYTF.

This chain connects TRBV18 to TRBJ1-1, with 7 bases fitting TRBD1. Trimming at V came to 3 bases and at J to 2 bases, leaving 6 bases not matched to a gene. This CDR3 has 15 residues. Germline CDR1 and CDR2: KGHSH and LQKENI. In DNA form, the CDR3 reads TGTGCCAGCTCACCCCGGACAGGATTAAACACTGAAGCTTTCTTT. It encodes CASSPRTGLNTEAFF.

The CDR3 nucleotides are TGTGCCTGGAGTGTACGGGGGACAGGGGGTTCCACTGAAGCTTTCTTT. Translation: CAWSVRGTGGSTEAFF. V is TRBV30 and J is TRBJ1-1, with 11 bases aligning to TRBD1. The V gene end was trimmed by 0 bases and the J gene end by 4 bases; junction bases not matched to a gene: 7. Germline lookup yields CDR1 GTSNPN and CDR2 SVGIG (reference sequence). The CDR3 loop spans 16 amino acids.

The V call is TRBV5-4, the J call TRBJ1-1; possible D gene TRBD1, 6 bases. The length of the CDR3 is 16 residues. Trimming took off 3 bases at V and 0 bases at J, with 15 bases between the two ends. Germline V lookup: CDR1 SGHNT, CDR2 YYREEE (reference sequence). CDR3 loop: CASSSGQSIMNTEAFF. CDR3 sequence (DNA): TGTGCCAGCAGCTCAGGACAGTCGATTATGAACACTGAAGCTTTCTTT.

The V and J genes are TRBV7-9 and TRBJ1-1; D not certain. The CDR3 covers 13 residues. Germline V gives CDR1 SEHNR, CDR2 FQNEAQ (reference sequence). The V and J ends lost 5 bases and 10 bases respectively, with 17 bases between them. CDR3 loop: CASSLGVAGGAFF. The DNA of the CDR3 is TGTGCCAGCAGCCTCGGGGTCGCCGGAGGAGCTTTCTTT. The full variable domain, its missing parts supplied by reference TRBV7-9 and TRBJ1-1, is DTGVSQNPRHKITKRGQNVTFRCDPISEHNRLYWYRQTLGQGPEFLTYFQNEAQLEKSRLLSDRFSAERPKGSFSTLEIQRTEQGDSAMYLCASSLGVAGGAFFGQGTRLTVV.

The V gene is TRBV27, the J gene TRBJ2-1, with 10 bases identical to TRBD2. The CDR3 sequence is 14 residues long. The J segment lost 10 bases and the V segment lost 8 bases, leaving 11 bases of the junction unmatched. CDR1 and CDR2 (germline): MNHEY, SMNVEV (reference sequence). The CDR3 DNA is TGTGCCAGCCTACAAGCGGGGGGGCTAGGAGAGCAGTTCTTC. This sequence encodes CASLQAGGLGEQFF.

J is TRBJ2-7 and V is TRBV7-9; D possibly corresponds to TRBD2 (6 bases). The CDR3 runs 13 residues. V was cut by 1 base and J by 7 bases, with 11 bases left in between. CDR1 SEHNR and CDR2 FQNEAQ come from the germline V gene (reference sequence). CDR3 region: CASSLESAGEQYF. The CDR3 DNA reads TGTGCCAGCAGCTTAGAGTCGGCGGGGGAGCAGTACTTC.

The chain recombines TRBV7-2 with TRBJ1-2, with D perhaps matching TRBD1 (6 bases). Trimming stripped 0 bases from V and 5 bases from J, with 16 bases between. The CDR3 spans 16 residues. Looked up from germline, CDR1 is SGHTA and CDR2 is FQGNSA. The chain's CDR3 is CASSLAGGGANYGYTF. CDR3 DNA sequence: TGTGCCAGCAGCTTAGCCGGTGGGGGGGCGAATTATGGCTACACCTTC. Variable domain in full (rest from reference TRBV7-2 and TRBJ1-2): GAGVSQSPSNKVTEKGKDVELRCDPISGHTALYWYRQSLGQGLEFLIYFQGNSAPDKSGLPSDRFSAERTGGSVSTLTIQRTQQEDSAVYLCASSLAGGGANYGYTFGSGTRLTVV.

A few counts support this clone. The chain combines TRBV5-6 with TRBJ2-7, with 11 bases identical to TRBD1. The length of the CDR3 is 15 residues. Germline-derived CDR1 and CDR2 are SGHDT and YYEEEE. The trim removed 3 bases at V and 4 bases at J, leaving 6 bases unmatched. The CDR3 DNA reads as TGTGCCAGCAGCTACGGACAGGGGGCAGTTTACGAGCAGTACTTC. Amino acid sequence: CASSYGQGAVYEQYF.

The V call is TRBV7-2, the J call TRBJ2-7; 7 bases align to TRBD1. Trimming removed 4 bases from V and 5 bases from J; junction bases left unmatched: 5. Per the germline V gene, CDR1 is SGHTA and CDR2 is FQGNSA. The CDR3 covers 13 residues. CDR3 bases: TGTGCCAGCAGCTCGAGACAGGGTAACGAGCAGTACTTC. Protein: CASSSRQGNEQYF. Together with reference TRBV7-2 and TRBJ2-7, the CDR3 gives the full variable domain: GAGVSQSPSNKVTEKGKDVELRCDPISGHTALYWYRQSLGQGLEFLIYFQGNSAPDKSGLPSDRFSAERTGGSVSTLTIQRTQQEDSAVYLCASSSRQGNEQYFGPGTRLTVT.

The V call is TRBV7-6, the J call TRBJ1-1; TRBD1 agrees at 8 bases. V dropped 5 bases and J dropped 5; count of bases not matched to a gene: 7. CDR3 length: 14 amino acids. CDR1 is SGHVS and CDR2 is FNYEAQ in the germline V gene. The CDR3: CASSPGGDRTEAFF. CDR3 nucleotides: TGTGCCAGCAGCCCAGGGGGCGACAGAACTGAAGCTTTCTTT.

V and J are TRBV11-2 and TRBJ2-7, with TRBD1 as a possible D gene (5 bases). This CDR3 has 14 amino acids. Germline values: CDR1 SGHAT, CDR2 FQNNGV. The V end lost 1 base, the J end lost 2 bases, and 9 bases lay between the germline ends. DNA of the CDR3: TGTGCCAGCAGCTTAGGGACACCAACCTACGAGCAGTACTTC. As protein: CASSLGTPTYEQYF. The full variable domain, its missing parts supplied by reference TRBV11-2 and TRBJ2-7, is EAGVAQSPRYKIIEKRQSVAFWCNPISGHATLYWYQQILGQGPKLLIQFQNNGVVDDSQLPKDRFSAERLKGVDSTLKIQPAKLEDSAVYLCASSLGTPTYEQYFGPGTRLTVT.

V gene TRBV19 combines with J gene TRBJ1-6, with D possibly matching TRBD1 (6 bases). The CDR3 covers 14 residues. Between the trimmed V and J ends, which lost 6 bases and 7 bases, there was a span of 13 bases. Per germline, CDR1 LNHDA and CDR2 SQIVND (reference sequence). The CDR3, as DNA: TGTGCCAGTAGACCCAGGGGAAAGAATTCACCCCTCCACTTT. As protein: CASRPRGKNSPLHF.

The V call is TRBV6-6, the J call TRBJ2-3, with TRBD1 as a possible D gene (5 bases). The ends were cut back, 6 bases at V and 3 bases at J, with 16 bases in the middle. From germline, CDR1 is MNHNY and CDR2 SVGAGI (reference sequence). This CDR3 has 15 residues. Written as DNA, the CDR3 is TGTGCCAGCAGGCAGGGTGGTACCGATACAGATACGCAGTATTTT. Its protein product is CASRQGGTDTDTQYF.

This clone was seen more than once but under ten times. The V and J genes are TRBV28 and TRBJ1-5; weak D call: TRBD1 (6 bases). The CDR3 has 14 amino acids. V dropped 3 bases and J dropped 4 bases, with 10 bases sitting between them. The germline gives CDR1 MDHEN, CDR2 SYDVKM. The CDR3 nucleotides are TGTGCCAGCAGTTTGTTTACAGGGAATCAGCCCCAGCATTTT. It codes for CASSLFTGNQPQHF.

V gene TRBV14 combines with J gene TRBJ2-5; the D is unclear. Trimming removed 1 base at V and 2 bases at J, with 8 bases between. Looked up from germline, CDR1 is SGHDN and CDR2 is FVKESK. The CDR3 is 14 amino acids. For the CDR3, the DNA is TGTGCCAGCAGCCAAGGTCCCAATCAAGAGACCCAGTACTTC. Its protein is CASSQGPNQETQYF.

J is TRBJ1-4 and V is TRBV5-1; possibly TRBD1 for D (5 bases). The V end was cut by 3 bases, the J end by 13 bases, with 19 bases between. The CDR3 runs to 14 residues. Germline CDR1 and CDR2: SGHRS and YFSETQ. The CDR3 DNA follows: TGCGCCAGCAGCTCGGACCCGGACTTCGGGGGACTGTTTTTT. Encoded protein: CASSSDPDFGGLFF.

The chain uses TRBV7-6 and TRBJ2-5, with 8 bases that match TRBD1. The CDR3 runs 16 residues. The V segment lost 2 bases and the J segment 2 bases; nucleotides outside the gene matches: 7. Germline CDR1 is SGHVS and CDR2 is FNYEAQ. The CDR3 region has the DNA TGTGCCAGCAGCTTACGCGAATGGGACAGGCAAGAGACCCAGTACTTC. It translates to CASSLREWDRQETQYF.

This chain joins TRBV11-2 and TRBJ2-3; 9 nucleotides agree with TRBD1. Per germline, CDR1 SGHAT and CDR2 FQNNGV. The CDR3 runs 16 residues. V lost 4 bases, J lost 0 bases, and 5 bases stayed unmatched. This chain's CDR3 is CASSSQGAGSTDTQYF. DNA for the CDR3: TGTGCCAGCAGCTCACAGGGGGCGGGGAGCACAGATACGCAGTATTTT.

The V gene is TRBV4-1, the J gene TRBJ2-7; D perhaps matches TRBD2 (6 bases). V shed 4 bases and J shed 5 bases, with 12 bases lying between them. Germline V gene lookup returns CDR1 MGHRA and CDR2 YSYEKL. This CDR3 spans 13 amino acids. Here the CDR3 DNA reads TGCGCCAGCAGCCTCGGAGGGTACGACGAGCAGTACTTC. Its protein product is CASSLGGYDEQYF.